The clone carrying this T cell receptor beta chain has only one observation. The data were obtained in a study of blood T cell repertoires in COVID-19. For the study at large: Acute-phase and convalescent COVID-19 samples originated in the United States, Italy and Spain. The analysed material was cDNA or gDNA that came from T cells, B-cell-depleted T cells, or PBMCs.

The V gene's germline CDR1 is MNHEY and CDR2 SVGAGI. The length of the CDR3 is 12 residues. V was pared by 6 bases and J by 6 bases, with 11 bases between. Those enrolled, adults aged about 18 to 89 years, came from around 25 US areas. Among Cohort 3 donors, those recovered had two negative PCRs, clearance, or symptom resolution. The protocol was immunoSEQ multiplex PCR, while the TCRdb copy is restricted to in-frame clones and leaves out a portion. The table includes hundreds of thousands of clones, about 85% detected once. The sequencing input was PBMCs or T cells enriched from blood (not recorded which). This clonotype was obtained from a woman aged 60 to 75 who had recovered from COVID-19. The chain links TRBV6-5 to TRBJ1-1; D ambiguous. CDR3 nucleotides: TGTGCCAGCAGGTCCGGGGTCGCTGAAGCTTTCTTT. Amino acid sequence: CASRSGVAEAFF.